The text below deals with one T cell receptor (beta chain). The antigen it binds to is not known. No base quality information exists; no much larger clone differs at one position. TCR CDR3 regions were amplified from genomic DNA by multiplex PCR using the deep immunoSEQ assay. Genomic DNA extracted from each cell subset was distributed evenly over all wells of several immunoSEQ 96-well plates, and each plate served as one replicate. For sorted subsets, approximately 190 ng genomic DNA, equal to about 30,000 T cell genomes, was loaded into each replicate PCR. The purified libraries were quantified using a Qubit 3.0 fluorometer, sized with a Bioanalyzer 2100, and then quantified again using the KAPA Library Quantification kit. A separate single-read 150-cycle Illumina NextSeq 550 flow cell was used to sequence each immunoSEQ 96-well plate. As for how the authors treated the data: Because the immunoSEQ output held only junctional sequences and lacked quality scores, the filtering could not match the filtering applied to full-length reads. To assign V/J genes and CDR3, sequences were annotated against IMGT germline references using PyIR, a Python wrapper for IgBLAST v1.9. Reads were removed for weak V/J assignments (E-value above 1e-6), missing CDR3, stop codons, out-of-frame junctions, or ambiguous translated residues. V3J clonotypes were defined as sequences sharing the same inferred V gene, J gene, and CDR3 amino acid sequence. Percentage overlap between repertoires was calculated by dividing the number of shared unique clonotypes by the size of the smaller repertoire. Three approaches were used to assess repertoire richness: RTK rarefaction, the Chao1 estimator, and Recon v2.1 estimates of unobserved clonotypes. Generation probabilities were computed with OLGA for all TCRbeta clonotypes obtained by the gDNA method from several donors. TCRdb's version of the immuneACCESS table is confined to in-frame rearrangements and falls short of the full clone set. An unresolved V gene accounts for under half of the shortfall where checked; the remainder is of unknown origin. The V and J calls and clone size were taken over from that table, and D and trimming were inferred from the DNA. Counted in this sample were hundreds of thousands of clones; roughly 96% of them appeared once. The ten largest clonotypes hold about 0.11% of the sample.

The CDR3 runs 16 amino acids, cysteine and phenylalanine included. Only the CDR3 region is kept as DNA, spanning 48 bases read in frame from base 1. The germline V gene yields SQVTM for CDR1 and ANQGSEA for CDR2. Compared with germline, V lacks 7 bases and J lacks 4 bases; bases without a gene match: 15. The sample belongs to a study of shared clonotypes between healthy human individuals (dated by TCRdb to between 2020 and 2021). General notes on the study: The cohort included a few men and a couple of women between 18 and 49 years of age. For each donor, CD4 naive and CD4 memory were each run on three plates, CD8 naive on two plates, and CD8 memory on one plate. Blood TCR repertoires of a handful of healthy adults were deeply sequenced to estimate repertoire size and the extent of clonotype sharing between individuals. To increase sequencing depth and limit assay-specific biases, different laboratories used diverse techniques to prepare libraries and sequence TCR repertoires. Between about 0.8 and 9 billion PBMCs per donor were obtained by leukapheresis.

What the work shows at the level of the full study, not this receptor alone: Sampling was restricted to blood, and TCR repertoires in tissues likely differ from the TCR repertoires found in blood. Incomplete sequencing was indicated by rarefaction of sorted-subset datasets, despite the large sequencing depth. Higher generation probabilities were observed for clonotypes shared by all four sorted-subset donors than for non-shared clonotypes. Sharing across a few donors was observed for approximately 4.6% of naive CD4, over 3% of naive CD8, roughly 2.3% of memory CD4, and around 0.42% of memory CD8 clonotypes. Based on pairwise subsampling, the degree of clonotype sharing among donors was expected to be affected by sequencing depth. Estimated clonotype richness was generally larger for naive than for memory subsets. Because the study included a small number of donors, the genetic and exposure-history diversity represented was limited.

CD8 naive samples consisted of CD45RO-negative cells that were positively selected for CCR7, yielding a CD45RA+CCR7+ population without TemRA cells. Donors were healthy HIV-negative adults with no recently reported acute infections or vaccinations. Only Caucasian adults living in Nashville, Tennessee, USA were represented among the donors. Blood was obtained by leukapheresis, after which PBMCs were separated by Ficoll-Histopaque density gradient centrifugation and cryopreserved in liquid nitrogen vapor phase. Analytical flow cytometry was used to check the purity and quantity of each magnetically sorted T cell population. From each sorted fraction, genomic DNA was isolated and quantified by UV absorbance on a Nanodrop 2000c.

Sequencing input: naive CD8+ T cells sorted from blood. Taken with the paper, the label for cell subset or site translates to: CD45RA+CCR7+. The origin of this receptor is a woman aged 25 to 39 in good health. The chain is encoded by TRBV29-1 joined to TRBJ2-5; 10 bases in the middle match TRBD2. CDR3 reads: CSAPTRTSGGGETQYF. The sequenced DNA is TGCAGCGCCCCGACCAGGACTAGCGGAGGGGGAGAGACCCAGTACTTC.